This T cell receptor (beta chain) came from a study of T cell responses to AZD1222 COVID-19 vaccine. Trimming removed 5 bases from V and 5 bases from J; junction bases left unmatched: 4. CDR3 length: 14 amino acids. Germline V gives CDR1 SGHTA, CDR2 FQGTGA. Overall study findings and caveats: Distributed over spike, vaccine-associated CD4 TCRs predominated at 160-218 and 743-854. Without day 14 samples, only post-peak T cell repertoires were studied.

This clone was picked up a small number of times. Its specificity is not known. Analyses pooled second doses at about 4 or about 12 weeks. Here immunoSEQ multiplex PCR was the method, and the copy in TCRdb shows in-frame clones only, minus some. Of roughly 150,000 clones listed, about 90% were seen once; the top ten hold about 9.8%. V and J are TRBV7-3 and TRBJ2-7; TRBD2 aligns across 12 bases. This clonotype was obtained from an adult who received the AZD1222 COVID-19 vaccine. This specimen was peripheral blood, taken 28 days after the second AZD1222 dose. CDR3 residues: CASSPSGRAHEQYF. CDR3 DNA: TGTGCCAGCAGCCCTAGCGGGAGGGCCCACGAGCAGTACTTC. Looking up the rest from reference TRBV7-3 and TRBJ2-7 gives the full variable domain: GAGVSQTPSNKVTEKGKYVELRCDPISGHTALYWYRQSLGQGPEFLIYFQGTGAADDSGLPNDRFFAVRPEGSVSTLKIQRTERGDSAVYLCASSPSGRAHEQYFGPGTRLTVT.